Each of the 4 T cell receptor beta chains below was sequenced from the same sample in a study of blood T cell repertoires in COVID-19. The data were produced by immunoSEQ multiplex PCR, yet TCRdb's version contains in-frame clones alone and is incomplete. The sample lists fewer than 300,000 clones, roughly 87% occurring once. Sequencing was performed on peripheral blood. The source is a woman younger than 45 with acute or convalescent COVID-19.

The V and J genes are TRBV6-5 and TRBJ1-1, with TRBD1 matching over 7 bases. The CDR3 consists of 13 residues. Germline lookup yields CDR1 MNHEY and CDR2 SVGAGI. V lost 6 bases to trimming and J lost 9 bases; unmatched junction nucleotides: 10. The CDR3 coding sequence is TGTGCCAGCAGGTGGGACAGACTCGAAAAAGCTTTCTTT. It encodes CASRWDRLEKAFF.

This clone appeared once. This sequence joins TRBV13 and TRBJ1-1, with D possibly being TRBD1 (5 bases). This CDR3 contains 13 residues. Germline loops: CDR1 PRHDT, CDR2 FYEKMQ (reference sequence). With 5 bases removed from V and 5 bases from J, the gap between germline ends came to 12 bases. In nucleotides, the CDR3 is TGTGCCAGCAGCCCCCGGGGGGGAACTGAAGCTTTCTTT. As protein: CASSPRGGTEAFF.

The gene calls are TRBV27 and TRBJ2-6, with D possibly matching TRBD2 (6 bases). The CDR3 totals 17 residues. The germline V gene encodes CDR1 MNHEY and CDR2 SMNVEV (reference sequence). V lost 5 bases to trimming and J lost 0 bases, with 14 bases between them. This CDR3 is CASSQGLPVSGANVLTF. CDR3 in DNA: TGTGCCAGCAGTCAAGGACTACCCGTCTCTGGGGCCAACGTCCTGACTTTC.

A few counts support this clone. The genes are TRBV7-9 and TRBJ2-7; 8 bases are a match to TRBD1. With 5 bases clipped from V and 5 bases from J, the junction kept 8 bases outside the gene matches. Germline CDR1 reads SEHNR; CDR2 reads FQNEAQ (reference sequence). CDR3 length: 14 residues. The CDR3 loop is CASSVDRERDEQYF. Written as DNA, the CDR3 is TGTGCCAGCAGCGTGGACAGGGAAAGGGACGAGCAGTACTTC.